One TCR beta chain is described in this entry. This entry comes from a study of blood T cell repertoires in COVID-19. Study as a whole: Sites across the United States, Italy and Spain contributed samples from acute and convalescent COVID-19. The analysed material was cDNA or gDNA that came from T cells, B-cell-depleted T cells, or PBMCs.

CDR3 length: 17 residues. The V gene end was trimmed by 4 bases and the J gene end by 1 base; junction bases not matched to a gene: 7. Germline V gene sequence: CDR1 MDHEN, CDR2 SYDVKM. In the authors' methods: Estimation of nucleated cell counts was performed using reference gene primer amplification. Some clones are missing from TCRdb's copy, which holds only in-frame ones; the method was immunoSEQ multiplex PCR. The V and J calls and clone size are taken from that table; D and trimming were inferred from the DNA. This sample has tens of thousands of clones, with approximately 85% found just once. This receptor was taken from a human donor in a cohort sampled during active COVID-19. The chain is built from TRBV28 and TRBJ2-1; the match to TRBD2 covers 10 bases. Sequencing input: peripheral blood. The CDR3 spells CASSSPQAGGSYNEQFF. DNA of the CDR3: TGTGCCAGCAGTTCCCCTCAAGCGGGAGGGTCCTACAATGAGCAGTTCTTC. The full variable domain, with the rest looked up from reference TRBV28 and TRBJ2-1, is DVKVTQSSRYLVKRTGEKVFLECVQDMDHENMFWYRQDPGLGLRLIYFSYDVKMKEKGDIPEGYSVSREKKERFSLILESASTNQTSMYLCASSSPQAGGSYNEQFFGPGTRLTVL.